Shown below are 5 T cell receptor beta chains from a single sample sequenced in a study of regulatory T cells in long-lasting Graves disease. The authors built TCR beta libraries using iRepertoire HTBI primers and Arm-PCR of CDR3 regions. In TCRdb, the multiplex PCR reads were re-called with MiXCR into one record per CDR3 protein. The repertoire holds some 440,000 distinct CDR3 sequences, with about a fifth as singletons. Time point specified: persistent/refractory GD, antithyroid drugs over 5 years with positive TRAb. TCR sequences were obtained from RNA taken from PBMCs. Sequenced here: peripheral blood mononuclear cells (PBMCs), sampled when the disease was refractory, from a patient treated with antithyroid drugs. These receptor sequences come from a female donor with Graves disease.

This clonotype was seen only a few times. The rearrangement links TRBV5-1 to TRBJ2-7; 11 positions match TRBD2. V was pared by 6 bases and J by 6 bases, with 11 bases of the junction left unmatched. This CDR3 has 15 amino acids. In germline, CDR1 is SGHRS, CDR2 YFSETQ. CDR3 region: CASIAGGPYGSEQYF. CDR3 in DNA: TGCGCCAGCATAGCGGGAGGGCCGTATGGAAGCGAGCAGTACTTC.

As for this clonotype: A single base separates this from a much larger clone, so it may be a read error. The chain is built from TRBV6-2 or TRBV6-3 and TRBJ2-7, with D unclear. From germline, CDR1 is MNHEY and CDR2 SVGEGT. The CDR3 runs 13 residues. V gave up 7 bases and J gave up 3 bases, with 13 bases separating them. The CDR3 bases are TGTGCCAGCACCAAGAGCAGAAACTACGAGCAGTACTTC. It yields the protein CASTKSRNYEQYF.

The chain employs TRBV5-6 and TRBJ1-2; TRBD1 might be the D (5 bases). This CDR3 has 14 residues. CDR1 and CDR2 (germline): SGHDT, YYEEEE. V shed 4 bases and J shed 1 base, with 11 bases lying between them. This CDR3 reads CASSGIGHNYGYTF. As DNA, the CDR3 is TGTGCCAGCAGCGGAATCGGACATAACTATGGCTACACCTTC. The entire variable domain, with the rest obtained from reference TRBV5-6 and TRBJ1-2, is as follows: DAGVTQSPTHLIKTRGQQVTLRCSPKSGHDTVSWYQQALGQGPQFIFQYYEEEERQRGNFPDRFSGHQFPNYSSELNVNALLLGDSALYLCASSGIGHNYGYTFGSGTRLTVV.

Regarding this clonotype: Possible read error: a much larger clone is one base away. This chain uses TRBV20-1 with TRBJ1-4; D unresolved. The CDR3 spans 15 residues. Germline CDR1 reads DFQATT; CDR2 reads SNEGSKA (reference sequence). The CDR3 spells CSARDVTRPNEKLSF. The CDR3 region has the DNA TGCAGTGCTAGAGATGTGACAAGGCCTAATGAAAAACTGTCTTTT.

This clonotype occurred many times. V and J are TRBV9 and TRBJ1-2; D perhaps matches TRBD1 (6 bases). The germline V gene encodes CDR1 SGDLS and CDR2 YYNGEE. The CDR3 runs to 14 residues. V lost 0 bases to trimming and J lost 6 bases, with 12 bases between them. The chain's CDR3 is CASSVEAGADGYTF. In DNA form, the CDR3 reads TGTGCCAGCAGCGTAGAGGCGGGGGCGGATGGCTACACCTTC.